Listed below are T cell receptor beta chains from one sample, sequenced in a study of shared clonotypes between healthy human individuals. Assay used: immunoSEQ multiplex PCR; TCRdb lists only in-frame clones, some missing. The sample holds around 2.3 million clones, roughly 95% seen once. The sequenced material came from naive CD4+ T cells sorted from blood. Receptor source: a man between 18 and 29 years old in good health. Each CDR3 is given with its conserved first and last residue. Fields, in order: V gene, clone size, CDR3 protein. Clone size is given for some rows only: seen once, a few or many times, or a class if the clone is expanded.

V gene: TRBV5-4; clone size: .; CDR3 protein: CASSLRRASGSILGYEQYF
V gene: TRBV27; clone size: .; CDR3 protein: CASSLLGQNTGELFF
V gene: TRBV19; clone size: .; CDR3 protein: CASSIGAKIAKNIQYF
V gene: TRBV19; clone size: .; CDR3 protein: CASSIDPGLSYEQYF
V gene: TRBV2; clone size: .; CDR3 protein: CASRQGTLNTEAFF
V gene: TRBV4-3; clone size: .; CDR3 protein: CASSRDKGSYNEQFF
V gene: TRBV6-5; clone size: .; CDR3 protein: CASTPGQGRNEQYF
V gene: TRBV4-3; clone size: .; CDR3 protein: CASSPRAGTNTGELFF
V gene: TRBV5-1; clone size: .; CDR3 protein: CASTASGSTYEQYF
V gene: TRBV5-4; clone size: .; CDR3 protein: CASTKGWGGGFNEQFF
V gene: TRBV2; clone size: .; CDR3 protein: CASSGSREETQYF
V gene: TRBV19; clone size: .; CDR3 protein: CATFGVYGYTF
V gene: TRBV9; clone size: .; CDR3 protein: CASSTRSNTGELFF
V gene: TRBV2; clone size: .; CDR3 protein: CASSASGGGQQPQHF
V gene: TRBV18; clone size: .; CDR3 protein: CASSRGPTGWETDTQYF
V gene: TRBV30; clone size: .; CDR3 protein: CAWSDGSRHYEQYF
V gene: TRBV18; clone size: .; CDR3 protein: CASSPDRDQPQHF
V gene: TRBV6-1; clone size: once; CDR3 protein: CASSGDQGPYGYTF
V gene: TRBV6-1; clone size: .; CDR3 protein: CASSAGTPSSYEQYF
V gene: TRBV6-1; clone size: .; CDR3 protein: CASLGRGDRYYEQYF
V gene: TRBV9; clone size: once; CDR3 protein: CASSLYRDDQPQHF
V gene: TRBV6-5; clone size: .; CDR3 protein: CASSYDGTGSYEQYF
V gene: TRBV5-1; clone size: .; CDR3 protein: CASSPGTLGGNTIYF
V gene: TRBV4-1; clone size: .; CDR3 protein: CASSHGLAGGLSTDTQYF
V gene: TRBV5-4; clone size: .; CDR3 protein: CASSLVEGVQAFF
V gene: TRBV5-1; clone size: .; CDR3 protein: CASSLDGLSSYNEQFF
V gene: TRBV6-5; clone size: .; CDR3 protein: CASSSLGAETQYF
V gene: TRBV15; clone size: .; CDR3 protein: CATSREFDLNSYEQYF
V gene: TRBV10-1; clone size: .; CDR3 protein: CASSESTRVQPQHF
V gene: TRBV9; clone size: .; CDR3 protein: CASSVAVDRGQETQYF
V gene: TRBV7-8; clone size: .; CDR3 protein: CASRPGQGITGELFF